The clone carrying this T cell receptor (beta chain) was seen just once. The data belong to a study of T cell changes during pregnancy in multiple sclerosis. Repertoires were generated with immunoSEQ multiplex PCR, while TCRdb's copy carries only in-frame clones and drops some. The table includes tens of thousands of clones, about 94% detected once. Germline values: CDR1 MRHNA, CDR2 SNTAGT. The junction had 2 bases not matched to a gene; V was cut back by 2 bases and J by 6 bases. This CDR3 contains 15 residues. Material: CD8+ T cells from peripheral blood mononuclear cells, obtained after pregnancy. The TCR comes from a female donor with multiple sclerosis, enrolled in a pregnancy study. The chain carries TRBV6-4 and TRBJ2-1; 12 bases align to TRBD2. The CDR3 DNA follows: TGTGCCAGCAGTGACCTAGCGGGAGGGCTCAATGAGCAGTTCTTC. It yields the protein CASSDLAGGLNEQFF.